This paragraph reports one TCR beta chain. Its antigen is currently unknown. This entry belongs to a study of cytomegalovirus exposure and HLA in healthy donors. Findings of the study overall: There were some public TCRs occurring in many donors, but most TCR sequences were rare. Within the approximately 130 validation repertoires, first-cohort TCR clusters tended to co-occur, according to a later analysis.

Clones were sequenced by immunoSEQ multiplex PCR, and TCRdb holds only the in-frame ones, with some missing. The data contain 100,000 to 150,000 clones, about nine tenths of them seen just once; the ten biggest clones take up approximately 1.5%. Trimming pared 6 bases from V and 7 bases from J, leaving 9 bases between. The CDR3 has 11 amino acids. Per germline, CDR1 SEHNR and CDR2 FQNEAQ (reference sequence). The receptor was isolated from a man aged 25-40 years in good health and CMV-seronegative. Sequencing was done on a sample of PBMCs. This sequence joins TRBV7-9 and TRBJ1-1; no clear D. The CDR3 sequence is CASSPGFEAFF. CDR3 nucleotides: TGTGCCAGCAGTCCGGGATTTGAAGCTTTCTTT.